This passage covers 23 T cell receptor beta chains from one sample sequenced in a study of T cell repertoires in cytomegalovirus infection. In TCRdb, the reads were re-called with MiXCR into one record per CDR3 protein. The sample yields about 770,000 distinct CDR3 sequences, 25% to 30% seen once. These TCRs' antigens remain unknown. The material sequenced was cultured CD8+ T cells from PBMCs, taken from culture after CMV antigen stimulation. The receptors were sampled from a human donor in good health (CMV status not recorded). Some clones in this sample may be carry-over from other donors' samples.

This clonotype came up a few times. For the CDR3, the DNA is TGTGCCAGCAGTTCAGGAGCCTTAGGCAATCAGCCCCAGCATTTT. This sequence encodes CASSSGALGNQPQHF. The V gene is TRBV27, the J gene TRBJ1-5; D not resolved. The length of the CDR3 is 15 residues. The V end lost 4 bases, the J end lost 2 bases, and 12 bases lay between the germline ends. Per germline, CDR1 MNHEY and CDR2 SMNVEV (reference sequence).

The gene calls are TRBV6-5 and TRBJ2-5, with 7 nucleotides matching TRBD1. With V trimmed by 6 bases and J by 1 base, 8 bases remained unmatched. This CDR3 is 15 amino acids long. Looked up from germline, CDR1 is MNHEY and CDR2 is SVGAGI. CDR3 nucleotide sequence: TGTGCCAGCAGCACGGGACAGTATCGCCAAGAGACCCAGTACTTC. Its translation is CASSTGQYRQETQYF.

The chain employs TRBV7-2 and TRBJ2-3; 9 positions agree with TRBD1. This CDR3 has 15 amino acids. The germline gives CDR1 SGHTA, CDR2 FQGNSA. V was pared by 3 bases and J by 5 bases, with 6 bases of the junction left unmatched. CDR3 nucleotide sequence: TGTGCCAGCAGCTTTACCACAGGGGGCCAAGATACGCAGTATTTT. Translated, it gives CASSFTTGGQDTQYF.

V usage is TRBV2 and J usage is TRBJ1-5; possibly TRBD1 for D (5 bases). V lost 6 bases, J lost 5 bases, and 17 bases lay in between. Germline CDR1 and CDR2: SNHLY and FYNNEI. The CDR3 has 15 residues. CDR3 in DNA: TGTGCCAGCAGGACACAGGAGAGGGGTTATCAGCCCCAGCATTTT. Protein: CASRTQERGYQPQHF.

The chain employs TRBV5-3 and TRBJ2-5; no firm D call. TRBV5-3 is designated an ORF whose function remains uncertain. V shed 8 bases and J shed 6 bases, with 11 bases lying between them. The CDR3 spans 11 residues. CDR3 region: CASQTGQTQYF. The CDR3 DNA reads TGTGCCAGTCAGACTGGGCAGACCCAGTACTTC.

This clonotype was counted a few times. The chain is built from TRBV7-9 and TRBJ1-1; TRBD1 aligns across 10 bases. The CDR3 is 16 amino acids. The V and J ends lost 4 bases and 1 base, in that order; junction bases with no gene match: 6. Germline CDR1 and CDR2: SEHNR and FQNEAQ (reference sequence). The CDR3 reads CASSSRQGAQNTEAFF. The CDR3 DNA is TGTGCCAGCAGCTCAAGACAGGGGGCGCAGAACACTGAAGCTTTCTTT.

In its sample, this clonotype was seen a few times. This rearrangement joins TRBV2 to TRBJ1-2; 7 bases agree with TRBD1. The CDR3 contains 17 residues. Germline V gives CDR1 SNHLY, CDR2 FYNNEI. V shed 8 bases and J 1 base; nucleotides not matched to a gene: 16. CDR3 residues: CASPKRAPGGYNYGYTF. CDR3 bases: TGTGCCAGCCCCAAAAGGGCGCCAGGGGGTTATAACTATGGCTACACCTTC.

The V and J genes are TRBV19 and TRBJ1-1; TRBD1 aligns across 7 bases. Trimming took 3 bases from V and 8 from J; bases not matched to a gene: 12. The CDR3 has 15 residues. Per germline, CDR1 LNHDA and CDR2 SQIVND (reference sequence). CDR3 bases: TGTGCCAGTAGTATCGCCCTGGACAGGCTCCTCGAAGCTTTCTTT. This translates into CASSIALDRLLEAFF.

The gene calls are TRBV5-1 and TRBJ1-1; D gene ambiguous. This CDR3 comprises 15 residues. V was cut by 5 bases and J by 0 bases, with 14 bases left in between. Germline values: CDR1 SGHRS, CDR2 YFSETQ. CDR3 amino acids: CASRLNHGMNTEAFF. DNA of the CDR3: TGCGCCAGCAGGCTAAACCACGGCATGAACACTGAAGCTTTCTTT.

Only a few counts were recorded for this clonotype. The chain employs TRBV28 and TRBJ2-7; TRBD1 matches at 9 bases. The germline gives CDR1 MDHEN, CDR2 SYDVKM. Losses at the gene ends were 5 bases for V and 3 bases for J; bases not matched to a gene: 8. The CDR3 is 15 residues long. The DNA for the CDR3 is TGTGCCAGCAGTCCCACCGGGACAGGGTTCTACGAGCAGTACGTC. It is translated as CASSPTGTGFYEQYV.

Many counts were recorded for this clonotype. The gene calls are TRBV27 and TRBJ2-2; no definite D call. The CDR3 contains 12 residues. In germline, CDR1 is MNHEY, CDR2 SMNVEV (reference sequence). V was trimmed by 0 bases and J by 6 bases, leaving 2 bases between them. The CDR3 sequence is CASSLSSGELFF. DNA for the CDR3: TGTGCCAGCAGTTTATCGTCCGGGGAGCTGTTTTTT.

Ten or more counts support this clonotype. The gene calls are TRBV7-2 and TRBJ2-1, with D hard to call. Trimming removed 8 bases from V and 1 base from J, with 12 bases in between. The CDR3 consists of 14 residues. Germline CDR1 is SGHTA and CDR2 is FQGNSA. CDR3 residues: CASPRIGSYNEQFF. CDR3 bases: TGTGCCAGCCCACGTATTGGGTCCTACAATGAGCAGTTCTTC. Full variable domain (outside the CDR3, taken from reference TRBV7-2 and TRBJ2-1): GAGVSQSPSNKVTEKGKDVELRCDPISGHTALYWYRQSLGQGLEFLIYFQGNSAPDKSGLPSDRFSAERTGGSVSTLTIQRTQQEDSAVYLCASPRIGSYNEQFFGPGTRLTVL.

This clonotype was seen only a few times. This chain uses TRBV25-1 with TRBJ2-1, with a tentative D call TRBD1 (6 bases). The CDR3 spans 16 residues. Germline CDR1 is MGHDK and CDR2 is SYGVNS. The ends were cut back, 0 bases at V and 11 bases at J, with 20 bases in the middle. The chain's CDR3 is CASSEYTDLWGPQQFF. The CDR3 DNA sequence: TGTGCCAGCAGTGAATATACTGACTTATGGGGGCCCCAGCAGTTCTTC.

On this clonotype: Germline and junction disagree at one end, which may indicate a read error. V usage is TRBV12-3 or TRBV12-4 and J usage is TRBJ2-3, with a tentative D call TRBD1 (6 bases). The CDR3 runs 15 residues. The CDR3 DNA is TGTGCCGGCAGTCTGGCAGGGGACGGCACAGATACGCAGTATTTT. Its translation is CAGSLAGDGTDTQYF.

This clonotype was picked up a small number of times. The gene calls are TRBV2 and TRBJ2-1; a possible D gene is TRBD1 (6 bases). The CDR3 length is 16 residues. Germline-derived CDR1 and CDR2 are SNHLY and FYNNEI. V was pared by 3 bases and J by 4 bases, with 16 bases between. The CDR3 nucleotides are TGTGCCAGCAGTGAGTCGAACAGGGTATTATACAATGAGCAGTTCTTC. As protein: CASSESNRVLYNEQFF. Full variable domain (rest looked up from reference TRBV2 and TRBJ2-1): EPEVTQTPSHQVTQMGQEVILRCVPISNHLYFYWYRQILGQKVEFLVSFYNNEISEKSEIFDDQFSVERPDGSNFTLKIRSTKLEDSAMYFCASSESNRVLYNEQFFGPGTRLTVL.

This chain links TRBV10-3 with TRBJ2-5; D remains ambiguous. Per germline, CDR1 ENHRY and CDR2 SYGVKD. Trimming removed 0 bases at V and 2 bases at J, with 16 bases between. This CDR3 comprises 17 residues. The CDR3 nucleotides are TGTGCCATCAGTGAGTCTTATCCCCACGACCCTCAAGAGACCCAGTACTTC. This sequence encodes CAISESYPHDPQETQYF.

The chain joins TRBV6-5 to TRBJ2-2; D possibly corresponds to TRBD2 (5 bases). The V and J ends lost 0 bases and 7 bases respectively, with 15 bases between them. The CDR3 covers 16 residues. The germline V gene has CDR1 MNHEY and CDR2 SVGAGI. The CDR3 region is CASSYSRGPPSGELFF. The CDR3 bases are TGTGCCAGCAGTTACTCCCGGGGTCCCCCCAGCGGGGAGCTGTTTTTT.

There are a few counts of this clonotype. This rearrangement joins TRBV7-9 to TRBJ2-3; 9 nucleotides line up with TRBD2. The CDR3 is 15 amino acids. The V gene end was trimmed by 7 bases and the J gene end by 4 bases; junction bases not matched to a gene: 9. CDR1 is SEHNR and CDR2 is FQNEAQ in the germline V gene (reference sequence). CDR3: CASTGGGAGADTQYF. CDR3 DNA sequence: TGTGCCAGCACCGGCGGGGGGGCCGGGGCAGATACGCAGTATTTT.

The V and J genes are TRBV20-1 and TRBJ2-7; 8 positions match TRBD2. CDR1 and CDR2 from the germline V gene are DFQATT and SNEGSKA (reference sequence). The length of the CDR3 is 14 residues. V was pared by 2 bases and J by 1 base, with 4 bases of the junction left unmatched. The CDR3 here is CSARIKRGSYEQYF. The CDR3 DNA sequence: TGCAGTGCTAGAATAAAGCGGGGGTCCTACGAGCAGTACTTC.

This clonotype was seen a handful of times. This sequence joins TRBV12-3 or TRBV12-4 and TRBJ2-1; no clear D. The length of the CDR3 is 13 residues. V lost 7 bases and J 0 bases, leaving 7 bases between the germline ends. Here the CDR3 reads CASIGVSYNEQFF. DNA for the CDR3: TGTGCCAGCATTGGCGTCTCCTACAATGAGCAGTTCTTC.

CDR3 nucleotide sequence: TGTGCCAGCTATTGGGGAAATGAGCAGTTCTTC. Amino acid sequence: CASYWGNEQFF. The V gene is TRBV7-2, the J gene TRBJ2-1; D remains ambiguous. Trimming left V 8 bases short and J 7 bases short, with 9 bases between. The germline V gene has CDR1 SGHTA and CDR2 FQGNSA. The CDR3 is 11 residues long.

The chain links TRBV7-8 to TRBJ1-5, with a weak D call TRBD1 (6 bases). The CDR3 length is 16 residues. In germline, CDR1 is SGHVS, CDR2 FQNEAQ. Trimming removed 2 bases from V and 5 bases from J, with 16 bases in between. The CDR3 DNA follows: TGTGCCAGCAGCTTATGGGCAGGGGAGGGATATCAGCCCCAGCATTTT. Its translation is CASSLWAGEGYQPQHF. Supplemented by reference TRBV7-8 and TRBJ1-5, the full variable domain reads GAGVSQSPRYKVAKRGQDVALRCDPISGHVSLFWYQQALGQGPEFLTYFQNEAQLDKSGLPSDRFFAERPEGSVSTLKIQRTQQEDSAVYLCASSLWAGEGYQPQHFGDGTRLSIL.

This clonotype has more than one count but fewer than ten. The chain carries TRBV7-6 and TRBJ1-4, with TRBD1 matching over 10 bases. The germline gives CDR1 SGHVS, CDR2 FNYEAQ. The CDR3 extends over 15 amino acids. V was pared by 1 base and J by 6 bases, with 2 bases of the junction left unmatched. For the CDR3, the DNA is TGTGCCAGCAGCTTAGTAGACAGGGGGCATGAAAAACTGTTTTTT. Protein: CASSLVDRGHEKLFF.